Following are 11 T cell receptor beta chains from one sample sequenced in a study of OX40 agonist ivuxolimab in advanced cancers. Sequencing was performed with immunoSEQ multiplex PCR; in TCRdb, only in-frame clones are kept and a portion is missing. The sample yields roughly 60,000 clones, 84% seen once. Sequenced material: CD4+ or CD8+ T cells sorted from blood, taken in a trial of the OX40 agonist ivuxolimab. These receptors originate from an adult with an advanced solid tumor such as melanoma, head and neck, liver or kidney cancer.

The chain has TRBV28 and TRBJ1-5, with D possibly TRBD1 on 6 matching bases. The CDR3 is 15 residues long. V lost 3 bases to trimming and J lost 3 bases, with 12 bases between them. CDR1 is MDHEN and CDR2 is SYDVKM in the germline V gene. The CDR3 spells CASSFGRGFNQPQHF. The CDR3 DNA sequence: TGTGCCAGCAGTTTTGGCAGGGGTTTCAATCAGCCCCAGCATTTT.

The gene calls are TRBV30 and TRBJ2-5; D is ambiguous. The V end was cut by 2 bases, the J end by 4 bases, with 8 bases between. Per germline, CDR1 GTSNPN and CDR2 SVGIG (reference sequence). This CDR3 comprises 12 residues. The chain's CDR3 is CAWSISGETQYF. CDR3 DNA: TGTGCCTGGAGTATCTCCGGAGAGACCCAGTACTTC. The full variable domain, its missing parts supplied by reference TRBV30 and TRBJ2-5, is SQTIHQWPATLVQPVGSPLSLECTVEGTSNPNLYWYRQAAGRGLQLLFYSVGIGQISSEVPQNLSASRPQDRQFILSSKKLLLSDSGFYLCAWSISGETQYFGPGTRLLVL.

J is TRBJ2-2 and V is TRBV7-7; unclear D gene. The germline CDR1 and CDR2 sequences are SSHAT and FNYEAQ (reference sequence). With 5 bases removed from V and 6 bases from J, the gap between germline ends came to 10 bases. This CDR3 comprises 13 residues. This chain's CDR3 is CASSPTPAGELFF. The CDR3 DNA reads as TGTGCCAGCAGCCCCACACCGGCCGGGGAGCTGTTTTTT. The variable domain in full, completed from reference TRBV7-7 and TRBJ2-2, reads GAGVSQSPRYKVTKRGQDVTLRCDPISSHATLYWYQQALGQGPEFLTYFNYEAQPDKSGLPSDRFSAERPEGSISTLTIQRTEQRDSAMYRCASSPTPAGELFFGEGSRLTVL.

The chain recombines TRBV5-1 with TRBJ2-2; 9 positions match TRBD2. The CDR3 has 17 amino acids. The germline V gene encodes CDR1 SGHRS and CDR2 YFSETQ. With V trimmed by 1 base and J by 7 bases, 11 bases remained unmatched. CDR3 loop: CASSLPLDGGRGGELFF. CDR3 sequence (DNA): TGCGCCAGCAGCTTGCCACTTGATGGCGGGAGGGGCGGGGAGCTGTTTTTT.

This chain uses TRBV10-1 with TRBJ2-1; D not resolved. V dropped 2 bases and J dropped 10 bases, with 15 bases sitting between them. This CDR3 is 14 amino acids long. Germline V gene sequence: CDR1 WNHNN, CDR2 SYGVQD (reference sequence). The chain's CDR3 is CASSEVEPPGEQFF. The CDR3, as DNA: TGCGCCAGCAGTGAGGTTGAACCCCCCGGCGAGCAGTTCTTC.

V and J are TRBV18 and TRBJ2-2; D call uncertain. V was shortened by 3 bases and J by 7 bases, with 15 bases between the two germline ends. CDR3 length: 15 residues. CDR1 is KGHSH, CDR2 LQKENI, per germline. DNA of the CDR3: TGTGCCAGCTCACCGGTCGGATCGTTCAGCGGGGAGCTGTTTTTT. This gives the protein CASSPVGSFSGELFF.

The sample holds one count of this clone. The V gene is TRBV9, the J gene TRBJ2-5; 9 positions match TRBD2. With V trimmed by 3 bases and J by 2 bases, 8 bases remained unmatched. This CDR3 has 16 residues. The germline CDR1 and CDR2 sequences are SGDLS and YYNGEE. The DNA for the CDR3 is TGTGCCAGCAGCGGGCGAGCGGGGGGAGATCAAGAGACCCAGTACTTC. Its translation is CASSGRAGGDQETQYF.

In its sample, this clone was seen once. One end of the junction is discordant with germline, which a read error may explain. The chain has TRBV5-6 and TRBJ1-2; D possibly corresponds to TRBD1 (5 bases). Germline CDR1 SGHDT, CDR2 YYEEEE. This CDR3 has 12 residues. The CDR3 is CTSSGGPYGYTF. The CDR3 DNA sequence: TGTACCAGCAGCGGGGGTCCCTATGGCTACACCTTC.

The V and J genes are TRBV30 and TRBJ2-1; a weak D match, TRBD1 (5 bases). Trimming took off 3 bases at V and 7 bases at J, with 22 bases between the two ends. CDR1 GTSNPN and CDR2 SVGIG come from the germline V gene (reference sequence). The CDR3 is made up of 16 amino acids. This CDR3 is CAWSGIPSGAWNEQFF. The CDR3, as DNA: TGTGCCTGGAGCGGCATCCCTAGTGGGGCTTGGAATGAGCAGTTCTTC.

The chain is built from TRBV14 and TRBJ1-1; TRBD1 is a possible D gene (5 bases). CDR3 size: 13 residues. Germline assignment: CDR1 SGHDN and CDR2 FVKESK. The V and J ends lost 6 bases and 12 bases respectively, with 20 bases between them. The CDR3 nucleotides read TGTGCCAGCAGTTATATTGGCGGGGGGGAAACTTTCTTT. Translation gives CASSYIGGGETFF.

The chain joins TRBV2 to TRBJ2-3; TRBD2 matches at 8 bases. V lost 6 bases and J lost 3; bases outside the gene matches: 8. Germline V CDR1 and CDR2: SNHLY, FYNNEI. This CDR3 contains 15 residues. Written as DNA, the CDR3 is TGTGCCAGCAGAACCGGGACTAGAACTACAGATACGCAGTATTTT. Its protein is CASRTGTRTTDTQYF. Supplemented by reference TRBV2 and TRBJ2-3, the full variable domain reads EPEVTQTPSHQVTQMGQEVILRCVPISNHLYFYWYRQILGQKVEFLVSFYNNEISEKSEIFDDQFSVERPDGSNFTLKIRSTKLEDSAMYFCASRTGTRTTDTQYFGPGTRLTVL.